These T cell receptor beta chains were read from a single sample in a study of OX40 agonist ivuxolimab in advanced cancers. TCRdb keeps only in-frame clones here, not all; method: immunoSEQ multiplex PCR. This repertoire shows approximately 58,000 clones, 75% to 90% found once; its top ten account for over 3%. The sequenced sample was CD4+ or CD8+ T cells sorted from blood, obtained in a trial of the OX40 agonist ivuxolimab. The source of these receptors is an adult with an advanced solid tumor such as melanoma, head and neck, liver or kidney cancer. Both conserved end residues are part of each CDR3. Fields, in order: D gene, V gene, J gene, clone size, CDR3 DNA, CDR3 protein. A D gene is named only where the DNA matches it firmly. The size of a clone is reported for some rows only, either as once, few or many, or as a class for expanded clones.

D: -
V: TRBV5-1
J: TRBJ2-1
size: once
DNA: TGCGCCAGCAGCCAGGGGGCGGGAGTCCTCAATGAGCAGTTCTTC
CDR3: CASSQGAGVLNEQFF

D: -
V: TRBV7-9
J: TRBJ1-1
size: -
DNA: TGTGCCTCAGAGAAGAACACTGAAGCTTTCTTT
CDR3: CASEKNTEAFF

D: -
V: TRBV7-9
J: TRBJ2-1
size: -
DNA: TGTGCCAGCAGCTTAGCTCTGGACGGCCGCAATGAGCAGTTCTTC
CDR3: CASSLALDGRNEQFF

D: -
V: TRBV7-9
J: TRBJ1-1
size: -
DNA: TGTGCCAGCAGCTTAAATCATGGCAGTAGGAACACTGAAGCTTTCTTT
CDR3: CASSLNHGSRNTEAFF

D: -
V: TRBV6-5
J: TRBJ1-1
size: -
DNA: TGTGCCAGTTACGCGCAGGCGGGCACTGAAGCTTTCTTT
CDR3: CASYAQAGTEAFF

D: -
V: TRBV6-1
J: TRBJ1-5
size: few
DNA: TGTGCCAGCAGTGTGGATGGGAATCAGCCCCAGCATTTT
CDR3: CASSVDGNQPQHF

D: -
V: TRBV11-2
J: TRBJ2-5
size: -
DNA: TGTGCCAGCAGCGCGGGATTGGCAGAGACCCAGTACTTC
CDR3: CASSAGLAETQYF

D: -
V: TRBV19
J: TRBJ2-5
size: -
DNA: TGTGCCAGTAGTAGTCGACAGTTGCAAGAGACCCAGTACTTC
CDR3: CASSSRQLQETQYF

D: -
V: TRBV7-3
J: TRBJ2-3
size: -
DNA: TGTGCCAGCAGCCCGAACACAGATACGCAGTATTTT
CDR3: CASSPNTDTQYF

D: -
V: TRBV7-2
J: TRBJ2-7
size: -
DNA: TGTGCCAGCAGCTTAGCGGCCCCAAGAGAATACGAGCAGTACTTC
CDR3: CASSLAAPREYEQYF

D: TRBD2
V: TRBV9
J: TRBJ2-1
size: -
DNA: TGTGCCAGCAGCGTAGATGGAGCGGGAGGCGGGTACAATGAGCAGTTCTTC
CDR3: CASSVDGAGGGYNEQFF

D: -
V: TRBV2
J: TRBJ1-3
size: -
DNA: TGTGCCAGCAGTGATTCGGGAGGAAACACCATATATTTT
CDR3: CASSDSGGNTIYF

D: -
V: TRBV28
J: TRBJ1-2
size: once
DNA: TGTGCCAGCAGTTCAATCGGGCAGCGCCCTAACTATGGCTACACCTTC
CDR3: CASSSIGQRPNYGYTF

D: -
V: TRBV18
J: TRBJ1-5
size: -
DNA: TGTGCCAGCTCATCAAATACAGGGTCCAATCAGCCCCAGCATTTT
CDR3: CASSSNTGSNQPQHF

D: -
V: TRBV5-1
J: TRBJ2-5
size: -
DNA: TGCGCCAGCAGGACGCTACAGGGTGGGACCCAGTACTTC
CDR3: CASRTLQGGTQYF

D: -
V: TRBV5-4
J: TRBJ2-5
size: -
DNA: TGTGCCAGCAGCTTCCACAGGGAGACCCAGTACTTC
CDR3: CASSFHRETQYF

D: -
V: TRBV5-4
J: TRBJ2-1
size: -
DNA: TGTGCCAGCAGCTTGGGCCGGGGTTTTCTAGCTGAGCAGTTCTTC
CDR3: CASSLGRGFLAEQFF

D: TRBD2
V: TRBV5-4
J: TRBJ2-3
size: -
DNA: TGTGCCAGCAGCCTACTACTAGCGGGAGGACCAGATACGCAGTATTTT
CDR3: CASSLLLAGGPDTQYF

D: -
V: TRBV30
J: TRBJ2-3
size: once
DNA: TGTGCCTGCCTCGGGGCCTCCACAGATACGCAGTATTTT
CDR3: CACLGASTDTQYF

D: -
V: TRBV28
J: TRBJ1-1
size: -
DNA: TGTGCCAGCAGTCCAGGACGAGCGAACACTGAAGCTTTCTTT
CDR3: CASSPGRANTEAFF

D: TRBD1
V: TRBV7-8
J: TRBJ2-2
size: -
DNA: TGTGCCAGCAGCCGGGACAGGAACACCGGGGAGCTGTTTTTT
CDR3: CASSRDRNTGELFF

D: -
V: TRBV2
J: TRBJ2-7
size: -
DNA: TGTGCCAGCATGGGGGGAGCGGTCGAGCAGTACTTC
CDR3: CASMGGAVEQYF

D: -
V: TRBV18
J: TRBJ1-4
size: -
DNA: TGTGCCAGCTCACCGACGTGGGGGGATAATGAAAAACTGTTTTTT
CDR3: CASSPTWGDNEKLFF

D: -
V: TRBV6-1
J: TRBJ2-5
size: -
DNA: TGTGCCAGCGGGAGAAATGGAGAGACCCAGTACTTC
CDR3: CASGRNGETQYF

D: TRBD1
V: TRBV5-1
J: TRBJ1-3
size: -
DNA: TGCGCCAGCAGCTTAGGACAGGGACGAAACACCATATATTTT
CDR3: CASSLGQGRNTIYF

D: TRBD1
V: TRBV4-1
J: TRBJ1-1
size: -
DNA: TGCGCCAGCAGCCAATTGACAGGGAAGGCTGAAGCTTTCTTT
CDR3: CASSQLTGKAEAFF

D: TRBD1
V: TRBV28
J: TRBJ1-2
size: once
DNA: TGTGCCAGCAGTTCCGCGGCAGGGGGCATATACGGCTATGGCTACACCTTC
CDR3: CASSSAAGGIYGYGYTF

D: TRBD2
V: TRBV4-3
J: TRBJ2-1
size: -
DNA: TGCGCCAGCAGCCATAGCGGGAACTCCTACAATGAGCAGTTCTTC
CDR3: CASSHSGNSYNEQFF

D: TRBD1
V: TRBV2
J: TRBJ2-3
size: -
DNA: TGTGCCAGCAGGATAACCGTGCAGGGGGCGGGCACAGATACGCAGTATTTT
CDR3: CASRITVQGAGTDTQYF

D: TRBD2
V: TRBV7-2
J: TRBJ2-7
size: -
DNA: TGTGCCAGCAGTTGGACTAGCGGATCCTACGAGCAGTACTTC
CDR3: CASSWTSGSYEQYF

D: -
V: TRBV4-2
J: TRBJ2-7
size: -
DNA: TGTGCCAGCAGCCAAACGACTAGGGGATACGAGCAGTACTTC
CDR3: CASSQTTRGYEQYF

D: -
V: TRBV27
J: TRBJ1-5
size: once
DNA: TGTGCCAGCGGGGGGGGCGCCGATAGCAATCAGCCCCAGCATTTT
CDR3: CASGGGADSNQPQHF

D: TRBD2
V: TRBV6-5
J: TRBJ2-7
size: -
DNA: TGTGCCAGCAGTTTCCTGATAGCGGGGGGTATCAACGAGCAGTACTTC
CDR3: CASSFLIAGGINEQYF

D: -
V: TRBV7-3
J: TRBJ2-2
size: -
DNA: TGTGCCAGCAGCTTAACATACCAGGCCCGGAACACCGGGGAGCTGTTTTTT
CDR3: CASSLTYQARNTGELFF

D: TRBD1
V: TRBV28
J: TRBJ1-4
size: -
DNA: TGTGCCAGCAGTTCACCGGGACAGCAGTTTTTAACTAATGAAAAACTGTTTTTT
CDR3: CASSSPGQQFLTNEKLFF

D: -
V: TRBV18
J: TRBJ2-4
size: few
DNA: TGTGCCAGCTCACGAGGGGACTCAAACATTCAGTACTTC
CDR3: CASSRGDSNIQYF

D: TRBD1
V: TRBV4-3
J: TRBJ1-6
size: -
DNA: TGCGCCAGCAGCCAAGGGACAGGGGGCGATAATTCACCCCTCCACTTT
CDR3: CASSQGTGGDNSPLHF

D: -
V: TRBV27
J: TRBJ2-7
size: once
DNA: TGTGCCAGCAGTTTAAACAGCTTGGGGAAAGACGAGCAGTACTTC
CDR3: CASSLNSLGKDEQYF

D: -
V: TRBV30
J: TRBJ2-6
size: -
DNA: TGTGCCTGGAGTGTAGGTAGCTCTGGGGCCAACGTCCTGACTTTC
CDR3: CAWSVGSSGANVLTF

D: -
V: TRBV18
J: TRBJ1-4
size: -
DNA: TGTGCCAGCTCACCACCGTCTAATGAAAAACTGTTTTTT
CDR3: CASSPPSNEKLFF

D: -
V: TRBV18
J: TRBJ1-1
size: -
DNA: TGTGCCAGCTCACCATGGCGCGAGGTGGGCACTGAAGCTTTCTTT
CDR3: CASSPWREVGTEAFF